Below, 11 T cell receptor beta chains from the same sample are listed, as sequenced in a study of blood T cells in healthy people across ages. Using a J-beta primer mix together with a sample-barcoded 5' primer, a second PCR was run for roughly 7 to 11 cycles. TCRdb called the 5' RACE reads again in MiXCR, with one record for every CDR3 protein. The sample has 1.5 million to 2 million distinct CDR3 sequences, about two fifths seen once; the top ten hold 23%. Sample: blood. These receptors were collected from a human donor in good health.

This clonotype was recorded once. The V gene is TRBV28, the J gene TRBJ2-5; 10 positions agree with TRBD1. CDR1 and CDR2 from the germline V gene are MDHEN and SYDVKM. Unmatched junction bases numbered 8, after V lost 7 bases and J lost 0 bases. This CDR3 spans 16 amino acids. The CDR3: CASTNGQGVYQETQYF. The CDR3 DNA reads as TGTGCCAGCACTAATGGACAGGGGGTATACCAAGAGACCCAGTACTTC.

The CDR3 protein is CASSLGAGGKDTEAFF. DNA for the CDR3: TGCGCCAGCAGCTTGGGGGCAGGGGGCAAGGACACTGAAGCTTTCTTT. This chain uses TRBV5-1 with TRBJ1-1, with TRBD1 matching over 8 bases. CDR1 is SGHRS, CDR2 YFSETQ, per germline. The junction had 7 bases not matched to a gene; V was cut back by 0 bases and J by 3 bases. The CDR3 length is 16 residues. Full variable domain (outside the CDR3, taken from reference TRBV5-1 and TRBJ1-1): KAGVTQTPRYLIKTRGQQVTLSCSPISGHRSVSWYQQTPGQGLQFLFEYFSETQRNKGNFPGRFSGRQFSNSRSEMNVSTLELGDSALYLCASSLGAGGKDTEAFFGQGTRLTVV.

This clonotype was seen only a few times. V is TRBV7-9 and J is TRBJ2-4, with 7 nucleotides matching TRBD1. The end of the DNA is better explained by TRBJ2-7, so the J call may be wrong. Germline lookup yields CDR1 SEHNR and CDR2 FQNEAQ (reference sequence). This CDR3 spans 13 amino acids. Here the CDR3 DNA reads TGTGCCAGCAGCTTCGCAGGGGGTAGCGAGCAGTACTTC. Its protein product is CASSFAGGSEQYF.

The chain links TRBV20-1 to TRBJ1-2; unclear D gene. The CDR3 runs to 10 residues. The germline V gene has CDR1 DFQATT and CDR2 SNEGSKA (reference sequence). Trimming left V 7 bases short and J 3 bases short, with 6 bases between. CDR3 residues: CSVPDYGYTF. In DNA, the CDR3 is TGCAGTGTCCCCGACTATGGCTACACCTTC.

The CDR3 bases are TGTGCCAGCAGTTACCGGACTACCAACGAGCAGTACTTC. This encodes CASSYRTTNEQYF. The chain uses TRBV6-2 or TRBV6-3 and TRBJ2-7, with a tentative D call TRBD2 (6 bases). Germline assignment: CDR1 MNHEY and CDR2 SVGEGT. This CDR3 is 13 amino acids long. The germline V and J ends were trimmed by 2 bases and 5 bases, with 10 bases remaining between them.

This chain's CDR3 is CASSLMSMHYEQYF. CDR3 sequence (DNA): TGCGCCAGCAGCTTGATGTCGATGCACTACGAGCAGTACTTC. The chain is built from TRBV5-1 and TRBJ2-4; D is unclear. The tail of the sequence fits TRBJ2-7 better, so the J call may be wrong. This CDR3 has 14 residues. Germline CDR1 SGHRS, CDR2 YFSETQ.

This clonotype was recorded a few times. The chain combines TRBV29-1 with TRBJ2-7; unclear D gene. Trimming cost V 4 bases and J 9 bases, with 16 bases left between them. Germline CDR1 SQVTM, CDR2 ANQGSEA. CDR3 length: 12 amino acids. CDR3 nucleotides: TGCAGCGTTGCCCAGCAAGGGTATTTGCAGTACTTC. It encodes CSVAQQGYLQYF.

This rearrangement joins TRBV15 to TRBJ1-6; D is uncertain. The CDR3 covers 15 residues. The germline V gene encodes CDR1 LNHNV and CDR2 YYDKDF (reference sequence). The ends were cut back, 5 bases at V and 8 bases at J, with 16 bases in the middle. Here the CDR3 DNA reads TGTGCCACCAGCTCCAACAGCGGTGGGGATTCACCCCTCCACTTT. Residues: CATSSNSGGDSPLHF.

The rearrangement joins TRBV7-2 to TRBJ2-1; 11 positions match TRBD1. Trimming took 5 bases from V and 7 from J; bases not matched to a gene: 7. Germline loops: CDR1 SGHTA, CDR2 FQGNSA. CDR3 length: 15 residues. The CDR3 here is CASSLRTGGGNEQFF. For the CDR3, the DNA is TGTGCCAGCAGCCTGCGGACAGGGGGCGGAAATGAGCAGTTCTTC.

The rearrangement joins TRBV7-2 to TRBJ2-1; 8 bases match TRBD1. The V segment lost 11 bases and the J segment 10 bases; nucleotides outside the gene matches: 13. Germline-derived CDR1 and CDR2 are SGHTA and FQGNSA. CDR3 length equals 13 residues. The CDR3 sequence: CAGNSRTGYEQFF. The DNA of the CDR3 is TGTGCCGGCAACTCCCGGACAGGGTACGAGCAGTTCTTC.

This chain joins TRBV12-3 or TRBV12-4 and TRBJ2-3; D is perhaps TRBD1 (6 bases). This CDR3 comprises 16 residues. Trimming removed 5 bases at V and 4 bases at J, with 19 bases between. CDR3 protein: CASSPTGQIRADTQYF. CDR3 in DNA: TGTGCCAGCAGTCCGACCGGACAGATAAGGGCAGATACGCAGTATTTT.